The clone carrying this T cell receptor (beta chain) was detected only a few times. What it binds is unknown. Each CDR3 protein gets one entry after TCRdb re-called the RT-PCR reads with MiXCR. The table records about 700,000 distinct CDR3 sequences, 15% to 19% of them present only once. This sample was taken from a study of response to subunit inactivated influenza vaccine. Study results and caveats: It was the authors' suggestion that each seasonal influenza vaccination recruits few new T cells.

Trimming cost V 0 bases and J 0 bases, with 10 bases left between them. In germline, CDR1 is MNHEY, CDR2 SVGAGI. The CDR3 runs 16 residues. The chain employs TRBV6-5 and TRBJ2-3; no firm D call. The sequence was obtained from a man aged 45-65 years who received an inactivated influenza vaccine. Material: PBMCs from blood, obtained roughly 12 days after vaccination. The CDR3 loop reads CASSYSITVSTDTQYF. The CDR3 DNA is TGTGCCAGCAGTTACTCGATTACAGTCAGCACAGATACGCAGTATTTT.